This T cell receptor (beta chain) was profiled in a study of STAT5B mutations in CD4+ large granular lymphocyte leukemia. As for this clone: Its antigen remains unidentified.

This table comes from immunoSEQ multiplex PCR, and its TCRdb copy is limited to in-frame clones, with some not included. The sample carries roughly 30,000 clones, 72% recorded once. The study, taken as a whole, reports: Higher CD4+ than CD8+ T-LGLL clonality might reflect small sample size.

Sequenced input: CD4+ T cells from blood buffy coats. The sequence derives from a human donor in good health.

CDR3 DNA: TGTGCCAGCAGCTCGGACAGATCGGGTAATTCACCCCTCCACTTT. It is translated as CASSSDRSGNSPLHF. This chain connects TRBV11-2 to TRBJ1-6; maybe TRBD1 (6 bases). Germline CDR1 reads SGHAT; CDR2 reads FQNNGV. Trimming removed 4 bases at V and 6 bases at J, with 13 bases between. This CDR3 contains 15 residues.